A single sample gave rise to the 32 T cell receptor beta chains below, sequenced in a study of vaccination effects on CD4 cells after COVID-19. The antigens for these receptors are not known. After expansion with viral peptide pools in the ViraFEST assay, antigen-specific CD4+ T cells were sequenced. Subsequent to ten to eleven days of culture, CD4+ T cells were isolated. Libraries were prepared by immunoSEQ multiplex PCR; TCRdb keeps only in-frame clonotypes and omits some of them. The sample yields 9,500 to 13,000 clones, about two thirds seen once. The specimen was CD4+ T cells from PBMCs cultured with HCoV-229E spike peptides, collected before COVID-19 vaccination. The receptors were gathered from a human donor who received a COVID-19 vaccine.

This clone was counted between two and nine times. CDR3 DNA sequence: TGTGCCAGCAGTTTCCCCACCGGGGGGCACACTGAAGCTTTCTTT. Translated, it gives CASSFPTGGHTEAFF. The chain uses TRBV28 and TRBJ1-1; maybe TRBD1 (6 bases). The CDR3 is 15 amino acids. Germline-derived CDR1 and CDR2 are MDHEN and SYDVKM. V lost 3 bases to trimming and J lost 3 bases, with 14 bases between them. The full variable domain, rest sourced from reference TRBV28 and TRBJ1-1, is DVKVTQSSRYLVKRTGEKVFLECVQDMDHENMFWYRQDPGLGLRLIYFSYDVKMKEKGDIPEGYSVSREKKERFSLILESASTNQTSMYLCASSFPTGGHTEAFFGQGTRLTVV.

This chain joins TRBV20-1 and TRBJ2-1; D remains ambiguous. Germline values: CDR1 DFQATT, CDR2 SNEGSKA (reference sequence). The CDR3 spans 12 residues. V was pared by 3 bases and J by 12 bases, with 15 bases between. CDR3: CSASRDDHGQFF. For the CDR3, the DNA is TGCAGTGCTAGTCGCGACGACCATGGGCAGTTCTTC.

This clone was observed once. The chain links TRBV30 to TRBJ1-4; tentatively, D is TRBD1 (6 bases). Germline V gene lookup returns CDR1 GTSNPN and CDR2 SVGIG (reference sequence). The length of the CDR3 is 16 residues. Between the trimmed V and J ends, which lost 0 bases and 5 bases, there was a span of 16 bases. CDR3 loop: CAWSVWGRGPNEKLFF. The DNA of the CDR3 is TGTGCCTGGAGTGTTTGGGGTCGGGGGCCGAATGAAAAACTGTTTTTT.

The chain links TRBV13 to TRBJ2-1; 12 bases are a match to TRBD2. CDR3 size: 17 residues. The J segment lost 2 bases and the V segment lost 6 bases, leaving 8 bases of the junction unmatched. CDR1 is PRHDT, CDR2 FYEKMQ, per germline (reference sequence). CDR3 residues: CASRQTSGSVTYNEQFF. In DNA, the CDR3 is TGTGCCAGCAGACAGACTAGCGGGAGTGTCACCTACAATGAGCAGTTCTTC.

The chain couples TRBV30 to TRBJ1-2; D ambiguous. This CDR3 contains 13 residues. Germline-derived CDR1 and CDR2 are GTSNPN and SVGIG (reference sequence). V lost 0 bases and J lost 14, with 19 bases in between. This CDR3 reads CAWSVWLEGAGTF. DNA for the CDR3: TGTGCCTGGAGTGTCTGGCTGGAGGGAGCGGGGACCTTC.

V is TRBV3-1 (or the pseudogene TRBV3-2) and J is TRBJ2-3; D is uncertain. V was trimmed by 1 base and J by 6 bases, leaving 5 bases between them. CDR1 LGHDT and CDR2 YNNKEL come from the germline V gene (reference sequence). The CDR3 runs 12 residues. The DNA of the CDR3 is TGTGCCAGCAGCCAAGGATTGGATACGCAGTATTTT. Amino acids: CASSQGLDTQYF.

The rearrangement links TRBV6-1 to TRBJ2-3, with TRBD2 matching 8 bases. CDR1 and CDR2 (germline): MNHNS, SASEGT. The CDR3 loop spans 17 amino acids. Unmatched junction bases numbered 12, after V lost 4 bases and J lost 3 bases. The CDR3 coding sequence is TGTGCCAGCAGTGCCGTCACTAGCGGAGCCTGGACAGATACGCAGTATTTT. The encoded protein is CASSAVTSGAWTDTQYF.

The CDR3 DNA follows: TGCGCCAGCAGCTTGCGGGGGACGGTGACCTACAATGAGCAGTTCTTC. Its protein is CASSLRGTVTYNEQFF. The chain is built from TRBV5-1 and TRBJ2-1; a possible D gene is TRBD2 (6 bases). Per the germline V gene, CDR1 is SGHRS and CDR2 is YFSETQ. V dropped 1 base and J dropped 2 bases, with 13 bases sitting between them. The CDR3 is 16 residues long. The whole variable domain, remainder taken from reference TRBV5-1 and TRBJ2-1, is KAGVTQTPRYLIKTRGQQVTLSCSPISGHRSVSWYQQTPGQGLQFLFEYFSETQRNKGNFPGRFSGRQFSNSRSEMNVSTLELGDSALYLCASSLRGTVTYNEQFFGPGTRLTVL.

The CDR3 loop reads CASSLLAEETQYF. The CDR3 nucleotides read TGTGCCAGCAGCCTACTAGCGGAAGAGACCCAGTACTTC. This chain joins TRBV3-1 (or the pseudogene TRBV3-2) and TRBJ2-5; TRBD2 matches at 8 bases. The CDR3 is 13 residues long. Germline CDR1 reads LGHDT; CDR2 reads YNNKEL (reference sequence). V dropped 4 bases and J dropped 3; count of bases not matched to a gene: 1.

To note about this clone: A junction boundary mismatches the germline segment, possibly from a read error. V and J are TRBV7-6 and TRBJ1-2, with D maybe TRBD1 (5 bases). This CDR3 is 11 amino acids long. Per the germline V gene, CDR1 is SGHVS and CDR2 is FNYEAQ. The CDR3 spells CVSRVHYGYTF. The CDR3 nucleotides are TGTGTCAGCAGGGTACACTATGGCTACACCTTC.

V gene TRBV7-2 combines with J gene TRBJ1-4; TRBD1 agrees at 10 bases. V was clipped by 5 bases and J by 7 bases; unmatched bases: 4. CDR3 size: 14 residues. Germline V lookup: CDR1 SGHTA, CDR2 FQGNSA. The CDR3 region has the DNA TGTGCCAGCAGCACCCGGGACAGGGGTGAAAAACTGTTTTTT. This codes for CASSTRDRGEKLFF. Variable domain in full (rest from reference TRBV7-2 and TRBJ1-4): GAGVSQSPSNKVTEKGKDVELRCDPISGHTALYWYRQSLGQGLEFLIYFQGNSAPDKSGLPSDRFSAERTGGSVSTLTIQRTQQEDSAVYLCASSTRDRGEKLFFGSGTQLSVL.

This CDR3 reads CASSENSVSSYNSPLHF. The CDR3 region has the DNA TGTGCCAGCAGCGAAAACAGCGTTAGCTCCTATAATTCACCCCTCCACTTT. The chain combines TRBV9 with TRBJ1-6; the D is unclear. The ends were cut back, 3 bases at V and 0 bases at J, with 13 bases in the middle. This CDR3 comprises 17 residues. CDR1 is SGDLS, CDR2 YYNGEE, per germline.

The chain couples TRBV29-1 to TRBJ2-5, with D perhaps TRBD1 or TRBD2 (6 bases each). The V gene's germline CDR1 is SQVTM and CDR2 ANQGSEA. This CDR3 has 13 amino acids. V dropped 6 bases and J dropped 1 base, with 12 bases sitting between them. CDR3 in DNA: TGCAGCGTCCGCAAGGGGGGCCAAGAGACCCAGTACTTC. This encodes CSVRKGGQETQYF. The variable domain in full, completed from reference TRBV29-1 and TRBJ2-5, reads SAVISQKPSRDICQRGTSLTIQCQVDSQVTMMFWYRQQPGQSLTLIATANQGSEATYESGFVIDKFPISRPNLTFSTLTVSNMSPEDSSIYLCSVRKGGQETQYFGPGTRLLVL.

The V gene is TRBV29-1, the J gene TRBJ2-3; TRBD1 aligns across 11 bases. Trimming cost V 7 bases and J 3 bases; bases outside gene matches: 6. The CDR3 runs to 14 residues. In germline, CDR1 is SQVTM, CDR2 ANQGSEA. The CDR3 sequence is CSAGQGAVTDTQYF. CDR3 nucleotide sequence: TGCAGCGCCGGACAGGGGGCAGTTACAGATACGCAGTATTTT.

This chain uses TRBV10-3 with TRBJ2-1; 8 bases fit TRBD1. The germline CDR1 and CDR2 sequences are ENHRY and SYGVKD. Trimming removed 11 bases from V and 8 bases from J; junction bases left unmatched: 5. This CDR3 region has 11 residues. CDR3 nucleotide sequence: TGTGCCTCCAACAGGGGGGATGAGCAGTTCTTC. Translated: CASNRGDEQFF.

The chain joins TRBV30 to TRBJ2-1, with 14 positions matching TRBD2. Germline V gene sequence: CDR1 GTSNPN, CDR2 SVGIG (reference sequence). J was trimmed by 3 bases and V by 3 bases; bases with no gene match: 10. CDR3 size: 18 residues. The CDR3 DNA reads TGTGCCTGGAGCTCCTCCCCCGGGACTAGCGGGAGCTACAATGAGCAGTTCTTC. It yields the protein CAWSSSPGTSGSYNEQFF.

V is TRBV11-2 and J is TRBJ2-3; no clear D. The CDR3 has 13 amino acids. V lost 0 bases and J 3 bases, leaving 4 bases between the germline ends. The germline V gene has CDR1 SGHAT and CDR2 FQNNGV. CDR3 nucleotides: TGTGCCAGCAGCTTAGAAAGTACAGATACGCAGTATTTT. This codes for CASSLESTDTQYF.

The chain's CDR3 is CASSESGGGETQYF. The DNA for the CDR3 is TGTGCCAGCAGTGAATCGGGGGGGGGAGAGACCCAGTACTTC. The chain combines TRBV2 with TRBJ2-5; 8 nucleotides agree with TRBD2. Germline lookup yields CDR1 SNHLY and CDR2 FYNNEI. CDR3 length equals 14 residues. The J segment lost 4 bases and the V segment lost 2 bases, leaving 3 bases of the junction unmatched.

V gene TRBV4-3 combines with J gene TRBJ2-1; 11 positions match TRBD1. The CDR3 spans 17 residues. The J segment lost 5 bases and the V segment lost 0 bases, leaving 6 bases of the junction unmatched. Germline V gene sequence: CDR1 LGHNA, CDR2 YSLEER. CDR3 in DNA: TGCGCCAGCAGCCAAGAACAAGGACAGGGGGCGAACAATGAGCAGTTCTTC. It encodes CASSQEQGQGANNEQFF.

The CDR3 region is CASSRGLAGRRSYEQYF. CDR3 bases: TGTGCCAGCAGCCGCGGACTAGCGGGCCGCCGCTCCTACGAGCAGTACTTC. The gene calls are TRBV3-1 (or the pseudogene TRBV3-2) and TRBJ2-7, with TRBD2 identical over 11 bases. With 4 bases clipped from V and 0 bases from J, the junction kept 8 bases outside the gene matches. Per germline, CDR1 LGHDT and CDR2 YNNKEL (reference sequence). This CDR3 has 17 residues.

The genes are TRBV7-9 and TRBJ1-2; D possibly corresponds to TRBD1 (6 bases). V was shortened by 5 bases and J by 14 bases, with 21 bases between the two germline ends. Germline V gives CDR1 SEHNR, CDR2 FQNEAQ (reference sequence). The length of the CDR3 is 13 residues. The CDR3: CASSQAGQTYGTF. The CDR3 DNA reads as TGTGCCAGCAGCCAAGCGGGACAAACGTACGGGACCTTC.

This chain links TRBV10-3 with TRBJ2-7, with a tentative D call TRBD1 (6 bases). The CDR3 loop spans 17 amino acids. V was shortened by 4 bases and J by 4 bases, with 23 bases between the two germline ends. Germline assignment: CDR1 ENHRY and CDR2 SYGVKD. The CDR3 region is CAISAPNRDTVAYEQYF. The CDR3 DNA follows: TGTGCCATCAGTGCCCCCAACCGGGACACGGTGGCTTACGAGCAGTACTTC.

The V call is TRBV6-5, the J call TRBJ2-1; 15 bases match TRBD2. The V segment lost 7 bases and the J segment 10 bases; nucleotides outside the gene matches: 8. The germline V gene encodes CDR1 MNHEY and CDR2 SVGAGI. The CDR3 is made up of 15 amino acids. This CDR3 reads CASTRGLAGGQEQFF. The CDR3 nucleotides are TGTGCCAGCACCCGGGGACTAGCGGGGGGACAGGAGCAGTTCTTC.

CDR3 protein: CASSSGVRGEDTQYF. The CDR3 DNA follows: TGCGCCAGCAGCTCGGGCGTCCGGGGGGAAGATACGCAGTATTTT. The chain has TRBV4-3 and TRBJ2-3; 7 bases match TRBD2. This CDR3 is 15 amino acids long. V dropped 5 bases and J dropped 5; count of bases not matched to a gene: 10. The germline CDR1 and CDR2 sequences are LGHNA and YSLEER.

The chain is built from TRBV27 and TRBJ1-3, with D unresolved. The germline V and J ends were trimmed by 2 bases and 0 bases, with 8 bases remaining between them. The CDR3 loop spans 15 amino acids. Germline V CDR1 and CDR2: MNHEY, SMNVEV (reference sequence). CDR3 sequence: CASSLKGYSGNTIYF. The CDR3 DNA reads as TGTGCCAGCAGTTTAAAAGGGTACTCTGGAAACACCATATATTTT.

This CDR3 is CASSYSTGSGGGELFF. CDR3 nucleotide sequence: TGTGCCAGCAGTTACTCGACAGGGTCGGGTGGCGGGGAGCTGTTTTTT. V usage is TRBV6-5 and J usage is TRBJ2-2; 7 bases agree with TRBD1. V trimming: 0 bases; J trimming: 7 bases; junction bases outside the gene matches: 8. The CDR3 runs to 16 residues. Germline V gene data show CDR1 as MNHEY and CDR2 as SVGAGI.

In its sample, this clone was seen once. The chain has TRBV18 and TRBJ1-1; 8 bases line up with TRBD1. V lost 3 bases to trimming and J lost 9 bases; unmatched junction nucleotides: 6. Germline lookup yields CDR1 KGHSH and CDR2 LQKENI. The CDR3 covers 13 residues. CDR3 nucleotide sequence: TGTGCCAGCTCACCGGACAGGGTCCCAAAAGCTTTCTTT. Its protein product is CASSPDRVPKAFF.

This clone came up a few times. This chain links TRBV13 with TRBJ2-1; D not certain. This CDR3 is built from 14 residues. Looked up from germline, CDR1 is PRHDT and CDR2 is FYEKMQ (reference sequence). Trimming pared 4 bases from V and 6 bases from J, leaving 13 bases between. The CDR3 DNA reads as TGTGCCAGCAGCTCAAAGGGCACGTTCAATGAGCAGTTCTTC. Residues: CASSSKGTFNEQFF.

This chain links TRBV29-1 with TRBJ1-2; no definite D call. Trimming stripped 2 bases from V and 3 bases from J, with 13 bases between. This CDR3 contains 14 residues. In germline, CDR1 is SQVTM, CDR2 ANQGSEA. For the CDR3, the DNA is TGCAGCGTTGAAAACGGCTATGGGGACTATGGCTACACCTTC. Translated: CSVENGYGDYGYTF. Full variable domain (outside the CDR3, taken from reference TRBV29-1 and TRBJ1-2): SAVISQKPSRDICQRGTSLTIQCQVDSQVTMMFWYRQQPGQSLTLIATANQGSEATYESGFVIDKFPISRPNLTFSTLTVSNMSPEDSSIYLCSVENGYGDYGYTFGSGTRLTVV.

The chain recombines TRBV7-2 with TRBJ1-2, with unresolved D. V gave up 5 bases and J gave up 0 bases, with 10 bases separating them. Germline values: CDR1 SGHTA, CDR2 FQGNSA. The CDR3 extends over 14 amino acids. The CDR3 DNA reads TGTGCCAGCAGCCTCCGACGGACTAACTATGGCTACACCTTC. Translated, it gives CASSLRRTNYGYTF.

This chain uses TRBV7-2 with TRBJ2-1; D tentatively fits TRBD1 or TRBD2 (5 bases each). This CDR3 is built from 13 residues. The germline CDR1 and CDR2 sequences are SGHTA and FQGNSA. Trimming pared 4 bases from V and 8 bases from J, leaving 12 bases between. In DNA, the CDR3 is TGTGCCAGCAGCTCCCGGGACGTTTATGAGCAGTTCTTC. Protein product: CASSSRDVYEQFF.

This sequence joins TRBV18 and TRBJ1-2, with D unresolved. CDR1 is KGHSH, CDR2 LQKENI, per germline. V lost 4 bases, J lost 5 bases, and 8 bases lay in between. CDR3 length: 12 amino acids. CDR3 bases: TGTGCCAGCTCACAAAACAGATATGGCTACACCTTC. It encodes CASSQNRYGYTF.